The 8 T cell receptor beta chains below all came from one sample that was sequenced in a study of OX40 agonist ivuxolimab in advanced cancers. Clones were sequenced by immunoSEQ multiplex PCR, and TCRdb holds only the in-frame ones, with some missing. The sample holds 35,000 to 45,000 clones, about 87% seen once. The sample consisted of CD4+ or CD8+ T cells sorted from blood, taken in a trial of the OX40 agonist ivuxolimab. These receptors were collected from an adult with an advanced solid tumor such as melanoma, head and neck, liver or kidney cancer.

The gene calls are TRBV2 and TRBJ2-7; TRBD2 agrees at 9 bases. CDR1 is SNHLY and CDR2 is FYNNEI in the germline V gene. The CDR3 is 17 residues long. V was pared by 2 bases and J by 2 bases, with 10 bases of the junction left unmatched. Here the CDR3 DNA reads TGTGCCAGCAGTGAACCCACCTTAGCGGGAGACACCTACGAGCAGTACTTC. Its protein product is CASSEPTLAGDTYEQYF.

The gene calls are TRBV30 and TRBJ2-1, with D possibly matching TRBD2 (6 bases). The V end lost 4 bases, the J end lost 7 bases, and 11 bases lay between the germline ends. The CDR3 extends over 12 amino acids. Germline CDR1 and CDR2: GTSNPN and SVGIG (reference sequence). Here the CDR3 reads CAWMPLANEQFF. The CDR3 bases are TGTGCCTGGATGCCTCTAGCGAATGAGCAGTTCTTC.

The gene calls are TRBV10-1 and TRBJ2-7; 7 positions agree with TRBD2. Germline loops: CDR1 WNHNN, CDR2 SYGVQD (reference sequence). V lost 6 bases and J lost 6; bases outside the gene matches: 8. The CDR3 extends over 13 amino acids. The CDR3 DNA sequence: TGCGCCAGCAGCGGGAGGCCCTCCGGCGAGCAGTACTTC. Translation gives CASSGRPSGEQYF.

This CDR3 reads CASSPQGLNQPQHF. CDR3 sequence (DNA): TGTGCCAGCTCACCACAGGGGCTCAATCAGCCCCAGCATTTT. The chain is built from TRBV18 and TRBJ1-5; D perhaps matches TRBD1 (5 bases). The ends were cut back, 1 base at V and 3 bases at J, with 7 bases in the middle. There are 14 residues in the CDR3. Germline values: CDR1 KGHSH, CDR2 LQKENI.

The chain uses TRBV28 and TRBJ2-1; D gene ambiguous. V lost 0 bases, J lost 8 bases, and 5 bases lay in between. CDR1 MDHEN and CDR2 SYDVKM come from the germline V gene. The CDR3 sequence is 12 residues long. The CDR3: CASSLWEYEQFF. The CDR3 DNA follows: TGTGCCAGCAGTTTATGGGAGTATGAGCAGTTCTTC.

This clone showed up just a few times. CDR3 loop: CAVAYSTGNYGYTF. CDR3 sequence (DNA): TGTGCCGTAGCGTACTCGACGGGTAACTATGGCTACACCTTC. The chain is built from TRBV6-5 and TRBJ1-2, with no clear D. V was trimmed by 11 bases and J by 1 base, leaving 17 bases between them. CDR1 is MNHEY, CDR2 SVGAGI, per germline. This CDR3 comprises 14 residues.

The CDR3 nucleotides read TGTGCCAGCAGTCGCCTGACAGGAGGGGCTAACGGCTACACCTTC. Its translation: CASSRLTGGANGYTF. The rearrangement links TRBV28 to TRBJ1-2, with D perhaps matching TRBD1 (6 bases). V was trimmed by 5 bases and J by 8 bases, leaving 21 bases between them. Germline CDR1 is MDHEN and CDR2 is SYDVKM. There are 15 residues in the CDR3.

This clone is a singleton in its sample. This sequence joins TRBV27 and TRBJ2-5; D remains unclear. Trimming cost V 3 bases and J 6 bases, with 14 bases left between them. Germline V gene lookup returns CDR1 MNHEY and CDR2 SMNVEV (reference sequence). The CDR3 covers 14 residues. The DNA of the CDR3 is TGTGCCAGCAGTTTTGGTGGCCCCTCGAAGACCCAGTACTTC. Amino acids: CASSFGGPSKTQYF.